This TCR beta chain originates from a study of control samples from healthy donors and cancer patients. The CDR3 covers 13 residues. Germline CDR1 is MNHEY and CDR2 is SMNVEV (reference sequence). Deletions cut 3 bases from V and 3 bases from J, with 8 bases between. TCRdb's copy holds only in-frame clones and misses some; the assay was immunoSEQ multiplex PCR. The sample contains roughly 100,000 clones, roughly four fifths of which appear only once. This TCR derives from a woman between 45 and 60 years old in good health. Sequencing input: blood. The J gene is TRBJ1-2, the V gene TRBV27; D gene uncertain. The CDR3 reads CASSFDKDYGYTF. In nucleotides, the CDR3 is TGTGCCAGCAGTTTCGACAAAGACTATGGCTACACCTTC.